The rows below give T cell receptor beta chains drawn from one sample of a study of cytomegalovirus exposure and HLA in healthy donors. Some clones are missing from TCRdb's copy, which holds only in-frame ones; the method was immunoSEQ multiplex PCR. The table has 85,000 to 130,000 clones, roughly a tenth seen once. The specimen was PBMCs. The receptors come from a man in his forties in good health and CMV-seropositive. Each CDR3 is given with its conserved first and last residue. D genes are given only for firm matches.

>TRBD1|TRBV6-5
CASSNRGDQPQHF
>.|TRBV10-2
CATSANQETQYF
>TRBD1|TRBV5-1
CASSSAGTVNTEAFF
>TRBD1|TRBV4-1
CASSRTRGGLGAKNIQYF
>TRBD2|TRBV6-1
CASSEVGSGSRRGATEQFF
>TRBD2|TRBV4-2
CASSQESSGSYEQYF
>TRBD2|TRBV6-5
CASSSLTSGTQYF
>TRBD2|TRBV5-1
CASSRPGGDTGELFF
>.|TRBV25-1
CASSEFSDRRAYEQYF
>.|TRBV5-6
CASSFRVPGNEQYF
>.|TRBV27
CASSLSWTELSYEQYF
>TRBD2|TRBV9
CASSVASSGSHNEQFF
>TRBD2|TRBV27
CASTPLAGVGDTQYF
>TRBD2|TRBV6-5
CASSASGRFPSEQFF
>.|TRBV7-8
CASSLGRGTLSGANVLTF
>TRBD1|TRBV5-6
CATSRGDRGYYGYTF
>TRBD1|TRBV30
CAWSYETGTEKLFF
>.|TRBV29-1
CSVEDPSPAPSYNEQFF